This TCR beta chain was recorded in a study of OX40 agonist ivuxolimab in advanced cancers. Overall study context: Treatment received earlier with anti-PD-1, anti-PD-L1 or anti-CTLA-4 agents was allowed, and over 30% had some. Partial responses occurred in three patients (one hepatocellular carcinoma, two cutaneous melanoma).

Researchers took blood at baseline, on cycle 4 day 1, and on cycle 7 day 1. This clone was seen only a few times. The protocol was immunoSEQ multiplex PCR, while the TCRdb copy is restricted to in-frame clones and leaves out a portion. The profile shows tens of thousands of clones, approximately 83% of them singletons. The material sequenced was CD4+ or CD8+ T cells sorted from blood, taken in a trial of the OX40 agonist ivuxolimab. The sequence was obtained from an adult with an advanced solid tumor such as melanoma, head and neck, liver or kidney cancer.

The CDR3: CASSLAFEGYNEQFF. DNA for the CDR3: TGTGCCAGCAGCTTAGCTTTTGAGGGTTACAATGAGCAGTTCTTC. V gene TRBV7-9 combines with J gene TRBJ2-1, with D possibly being TRBD2 (5 bases). Trimming stripped 0 bases from V and 4 bases from J, with 10 bases between. CDR1 SEHNR and CDR2 FQNEAQ come from the germline V gene (reference sequence). The CDR3 runs 15 residues.